Given below is one TCR beta chain in context. It was autoimmune disease history or systemic immunosuppression that excluded patients. Here immunoSEQ multiplex PCR was the method, and the copy in TCRdb shows in-frame clones only, minus some. Of fewer than 95,000 clones in the sample, about 80% were seen once. This entry belongs to a study of OX40 agonist ivuxolimab in advanced cancers. At the level of the study: The study treated patients with ivuxolimab, an agonistic anti-OX40 (CD134) antibody. Partial responses occurred in three patients (one hepatocellular carcinoma, two cutaneous melanoma).

The CDR3 is 15 amino acids. Trimming pared 5 bases from V and 3 bases from J, leaving 16 bases between. The germline CDR1 and CDR2 sequences are MNHNS and SASEGT. This receptor was taken from an adult with an advanced solid tumor such as melanoma, head and neck, liver or kidney cancer. The chain links TRBV6-1 to TRBJ1-2; D is possibly TRBD1 (5 bases). The starting material was CD4+ or CD8+ T cells sorted from blood, obtained in a trial of the OX40 agonist ivuxolimab. CDR3 amino acids: CASSRGAGTDYGYTF. As DNA, the CDR3 is TGTGCCAGCAGTCGCGGGGCCGGGACTGACTATGGCTACACCTTC.